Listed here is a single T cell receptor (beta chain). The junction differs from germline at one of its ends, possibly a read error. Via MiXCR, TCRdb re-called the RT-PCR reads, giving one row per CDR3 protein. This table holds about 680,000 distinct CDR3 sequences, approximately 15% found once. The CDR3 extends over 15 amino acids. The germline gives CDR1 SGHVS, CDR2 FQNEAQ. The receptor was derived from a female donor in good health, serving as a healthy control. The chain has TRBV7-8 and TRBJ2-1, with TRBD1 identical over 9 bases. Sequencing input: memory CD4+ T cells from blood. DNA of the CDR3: TGCGCCAGCAGCTACGACAGGGGGGGGTACAATGAGCAGTTCTTC. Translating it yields CASSYDRGGYNEQFF.